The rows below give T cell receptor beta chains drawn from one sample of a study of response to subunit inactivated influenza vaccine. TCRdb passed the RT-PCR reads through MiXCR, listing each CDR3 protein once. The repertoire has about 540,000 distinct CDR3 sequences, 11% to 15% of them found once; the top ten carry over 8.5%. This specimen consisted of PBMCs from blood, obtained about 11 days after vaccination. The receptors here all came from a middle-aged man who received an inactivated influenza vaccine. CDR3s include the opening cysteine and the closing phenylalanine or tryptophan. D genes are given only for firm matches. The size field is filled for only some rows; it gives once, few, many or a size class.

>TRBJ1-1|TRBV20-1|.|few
CSAYGGTGTEAFF
TGCAGTGCCTATGGGGGGACCGGCACTGAAGCTTTCTTT
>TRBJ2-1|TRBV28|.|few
CASSPRGFDNEQFF
TGTGCCAGCAGTCCTCGAGGTTTTGACAATGAGCAGTTCTTC
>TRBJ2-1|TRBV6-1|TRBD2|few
CASRDSGGAVNEQFF
TGTGCCAGCAGGGATAGCGGGGGGGCTGTCAATGAGCAGTTCTTC
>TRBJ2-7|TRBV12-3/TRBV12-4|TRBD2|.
CASSRIAGGFYEQYF
TGTGCCAGCAGTCGTATAGCGGGAGGCTTCTACGAGCAGTACTTC
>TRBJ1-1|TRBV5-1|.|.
CASSPQGTTEAFF
TGCGCCAGCAGCCCGCAGGGGACTACTGAAGCTTTCTTT
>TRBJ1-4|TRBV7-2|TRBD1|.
CASSSQTGLGEKLFF
TGTGCCAGCAGCTCCCAGACAGGGCTCGGTGAAAAACTGTTTTTT
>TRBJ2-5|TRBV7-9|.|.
CASSLAASGTQYF
TGTGCCAGCAGCTTAGCGGCGTCAGGGACCCAGTACTTC
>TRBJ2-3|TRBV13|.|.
CASNAVSTDTQYF
TGTGCCAGTAACGCGGTGAGCACAGATACGCAGTATTTT
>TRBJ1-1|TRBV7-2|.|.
CASSSHRDTEAFF
TGTGCCAGCAGCTCCCACAGGGACACTGAAGCTTTCTTT
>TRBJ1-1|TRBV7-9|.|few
CASRPGQISLLNTEAFF
TGTGCCAGCAGACCTGGACAGATATCTCTCCTGAACACTGAAGCTTTCTTT
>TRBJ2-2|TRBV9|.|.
CASSVLGTTGELFF
TGTGCCAGCAGCGTACTGGGGACGACCGGGGAGCTGTTTTTT
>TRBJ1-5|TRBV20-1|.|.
CSVWAGNQPQHF
TGCAGTGTATGGGCAGGGAATCAGCCCCAGCATTTT
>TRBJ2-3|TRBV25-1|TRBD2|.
CASRGSSGPTDTQYF
TGTGCCAGCCGCGGTTCTAGCGGACCCACAGATACGCAGTATTTT
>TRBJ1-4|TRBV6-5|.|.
CASSYSGGEYEKLFF
TGTGCCAGCAGTTACTCTGGGGGCGAATATGAAAAACTGTTTTTT
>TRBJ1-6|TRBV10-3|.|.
CAISEPGYYNSPLHF
TGTGCCATCAGTGAGCCAGGGTACTATAATTCACCCCTCCACTTT
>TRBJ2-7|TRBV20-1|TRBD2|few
CSARDMGTSTYEQYF
TGCAGTGCTAGAGATATGGGGACTAGTACTTACGAGCAGTACTTC
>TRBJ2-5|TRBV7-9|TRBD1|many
CASSLQNRGKYQETQYF
TGTGCCAGCAGCCTCCAGAACAGGGGCAAGTACCAAGAGACCCAGTACTTC
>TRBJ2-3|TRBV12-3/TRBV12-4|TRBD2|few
CASSFLTSGEDTQYF
TGTGCCAGCAGTTTTCTTACTAGCGGGGAAGATACGCAGTATTTT
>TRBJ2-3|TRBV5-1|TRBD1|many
CASSLDGQGIADTQYF
TGCGCCAGCAGCTTGGATGGACAGGGGATTGCAGATACGCAGTATTTT
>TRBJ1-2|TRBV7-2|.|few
CASTKTGPRGGYTF
TGTGCCAGCACTAAAACAGGGCCGCGGGGGGGCTACACCTTC
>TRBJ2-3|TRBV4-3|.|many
CASSQVGDPDTQYF
TGCGCCAGCAGCCAAGTAGGGGATCCAGATACGCAGTATTTT
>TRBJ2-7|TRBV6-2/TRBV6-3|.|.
CASSYRSGEVSYEQYF
TGTGCCAGCAGTTACAGGTCAGGGGAAGTCTCCTACGAGCAGTACTTC
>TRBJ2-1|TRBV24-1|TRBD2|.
CATSDPPLAGGGDEQFF
TGTGCCACCAGTGATCCCCCCCTAGCGGGAGGTGGAGATGAGCAGTTCTTC
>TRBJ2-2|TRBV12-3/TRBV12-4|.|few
CASSYTTNTGELFF
TGTGCCAGCAGCTATACAACGAACACCGGGGAGCTGTTTTTT
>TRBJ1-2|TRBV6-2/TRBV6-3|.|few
CASSYSAGTSVSGYTF
TGTGCCAGCAGTTACTCGGCCGGGACATCCGTAAGCGGCTACACCTTC
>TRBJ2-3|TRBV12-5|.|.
CASGQTVIPSEVDTQYF
TGTGCTAGTGGTCAAACCGTAATCCCGTCGGAGGTAGATACGCAGTATTTT
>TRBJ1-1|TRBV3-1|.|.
CASSPSDSMNTEAFF
TGTGCCAGCAGCCCGTCGGACAGCATGAACACTGAAGCTTTCTTT
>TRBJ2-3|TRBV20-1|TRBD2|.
CSASGAGGLVDTQCF
TGCAGTGCTAGTGGGGCGGGGGGGCTAGTCGATACGCAGTGTTTT
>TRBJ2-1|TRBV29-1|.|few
CSAEQVSSYNEQFF
TGCAGCGCTGAACAGGTTAGCTCCTACAATGAGCAGTTCTTC
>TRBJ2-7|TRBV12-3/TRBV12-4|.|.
CASSRREEDYEQYF
TGTGCCAGCAGTCGCCGTGAGGAGGACTACGAGCAGTACTTC
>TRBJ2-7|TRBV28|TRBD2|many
CASSLLAGGRGEQYF
TGTGCCAGCAGTTTACTAGCGGGGGGCAGGGGCGAGCAGTACTTC
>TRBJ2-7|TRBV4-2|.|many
CASSPGQYSYEQYF
TGTGCCAGCAGCCCCGGACAGTACTCCTACGAGCAGTACTTC
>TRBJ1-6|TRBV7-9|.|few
CASSAPGNYNSPLHF
TGTGCCAGCAGCGCCCCAGGGAACTATAATTCACCCCTCCACTTT
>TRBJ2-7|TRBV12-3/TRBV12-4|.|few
CASSRGLLEMYEQYF
TGTGCCAGCAGTCGCGGTCTACTAGAGATGTACGAGCAGTACTTC
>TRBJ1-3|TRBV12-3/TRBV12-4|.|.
CASSRRLSSGNTIYF
TGTGCCAGCAGTCGTAGGCTGAGCTCTGGAAACACCATATATTTT
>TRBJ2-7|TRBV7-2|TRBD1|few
CASSLAGSGGRGEQYF
TGTGCCAGCAGCTTAGCGGGGTCAGGGGGACGAGGGGAGCAGTACTTC
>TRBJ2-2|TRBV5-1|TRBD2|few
CASSTLAGANTGELFF
TGCGCCAGCAGCACCTTAGCGGGGGCGAACACCGGGGAGCTGTTTTTT
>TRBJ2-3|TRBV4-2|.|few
CASSQDLVGRADTQYF
TGTGCCAGCAGCCAAGACTTGGTGGGGCGCGCAGATACGCAGTATTTT
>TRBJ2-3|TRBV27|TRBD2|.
CASRRAGAPTDTQYF
TGTGCCAGCAGACGAGCGGGAGCGCCTACAGATACGCAGTATTTT
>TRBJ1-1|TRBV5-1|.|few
CASSLSSGVGAEAFF
TGCGCCAGCAGCTTGTCCTCGGGGGTCGGCGCTGAAGCTTTCTTT
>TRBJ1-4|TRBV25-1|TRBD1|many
CASSEYWGQQNEKLFF
TGTGCCAGCAGTGAATATTGGGGACAGCAGAATGAAAAACTGTTTTTT
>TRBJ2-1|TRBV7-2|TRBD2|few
CASSLASGGVYNEQFF
TGTGCCAGCAGCTTAGCTAGCGGGGGAGTCTACAATGAGCAGTTCTTC
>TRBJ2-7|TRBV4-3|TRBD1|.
CASSQAGTVPTYEQYF
TGCGCCAGCAGCCAGGCAGGGACAGTCCCTACCTACGAGCAGTACTTC
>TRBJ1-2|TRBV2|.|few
CASTQREGYTF
TGTGCCAGCACCCAACGGGAAGGCTACACCTTC
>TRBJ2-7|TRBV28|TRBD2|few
CASSLRGLAGDFEQYF
TGTGCCAGCAGTTTACGCGGCCTAGCGGGAGATTTCGAGCAGTACTTC
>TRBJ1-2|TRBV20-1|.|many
CSARDQARAYGYTF
TGCAGTGCTAGAGATCAGGCGCGGGCTTATGGCTACACCTTC